The 2 T cell receptor beta chains below were found in one sample sequenced in a study of T cells after yellow fever vaccination. A single record per CDR3 protein comes from TCRdb applying MiXCR to the 5' RACE reads. The data show roughly 45,000 distinct CDR3 sequences, over 5.5% seen once. The sequencing here drew on PBMCs, either bulk or a sorted T-cell subset (CD4+, CD8+, memory, or dextramer-sorted; not recorded which), taken 45 days after the yellow fever booster vaccination. These receptors all stem from a man younger than 40 who received the YFV17D yellow fever vaccine.

The chain is built from TRBV7-9 and TRBJ2-7; D gene ambiguous. Germline assignment: CDR1 SEHNR and CDR2 FQNEAQ (reference sequence). CDR3 length: 11 amino acids. Between the trimmed V and J ends, which lost 8 bases and 1 base, there was a span of 6 bases. CDR3 DNA sequence: TGTGCCAGCGGTGGGTCCTACGAGCAGTACTTC. Encoded protein: CASGGSYEQYF.

This chain links TRBV5-1 with TRBJ2-6; D possibly corresponds to TRBD2 (5 bases). Germline CDR1 SGHRS, CDR2 YFSETQ. This CDR3 comprises 15 residues. The germline V and J ends were trimmed by 4 bases and 5 bases, with 13 bases remaining between them. The CDR3 DNA sequence: TGCGCCAGCAGCCCAGCCCGGGGAAGGGCCAACGTCCTGACTTTC. Translating it yields CASSPARGRANVLTF.